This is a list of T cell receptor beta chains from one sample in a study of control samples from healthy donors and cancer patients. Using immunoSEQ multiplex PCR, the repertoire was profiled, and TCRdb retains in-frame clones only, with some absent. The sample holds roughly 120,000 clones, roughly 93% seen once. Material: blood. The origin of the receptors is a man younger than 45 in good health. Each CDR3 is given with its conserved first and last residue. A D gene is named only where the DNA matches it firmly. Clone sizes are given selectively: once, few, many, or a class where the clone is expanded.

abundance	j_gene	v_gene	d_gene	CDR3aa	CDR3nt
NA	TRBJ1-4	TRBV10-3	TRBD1	CAISRTGGDEKLFF	TGTGCCATCAGCCGGACAGGGGGGGATGAAAAACTGTTTTTT
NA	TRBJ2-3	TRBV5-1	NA	CASSLSASTDTQYF	TGCGCCAGCAGCTTGAGTGCTAGCACAGATACGCAGTATTTT
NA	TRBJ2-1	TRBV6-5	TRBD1	CASINSGQGYNEQFF	TGTGCCAGCATCAATTCAGGACAGGGCTACAATGAGCAGTTCTTC
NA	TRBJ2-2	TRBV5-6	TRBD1	CASSDTYRGTGELFF	TGTGCCAGCAGCGATACCTACAGGGGCACCGGGGAGCTGTTTTTT
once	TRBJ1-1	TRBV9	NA	CASSVVQGGTEAFF	TGTGCCAGCAGCGTAGTACAGGGAGGGACTGAAGCTTTCTTT
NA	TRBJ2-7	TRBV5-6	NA	CASSFSPGSYEQYF	TGTGCCAGCAGCTTTTCGCCGGGCTCCTACGAGCAGTACTTC
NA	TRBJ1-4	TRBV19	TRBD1	CASSPRDRGYEKLFF	TGTGCCAGTAGTCCCCGGGACAGGGGATATGAAAAACTGTTTTTT
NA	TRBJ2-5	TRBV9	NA	CASSVNRDWKGGETQYF	TGTGCCAGCAGCGTAAACCGGGACTGGAAAGGCGGGGAGACCCAGTACTTC
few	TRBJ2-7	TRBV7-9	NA	CASSSRDNSYEQYF	TGTGCCAGCAGCTCTCGGGACAACTCCTACGAGCAGTACTTC
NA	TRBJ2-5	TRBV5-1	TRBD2	CASSSLGTSGGETQYF	TGCGCCAGCAGCTCCCTCGGGACTAGCGGGGGAGAGACCCAGTACTTC
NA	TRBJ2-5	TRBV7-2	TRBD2	CASSKTSGGAHETQYF	TGTGCCAGCAGCAAGACTAGCGGGGGGGCACATGAGACCCAGTACTTC
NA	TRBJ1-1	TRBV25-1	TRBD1	CASSVQGGYGEAFF	TGTGCCAGCAGTGTACAGGGGGGTTATGGTGAAGCTTTCTTT
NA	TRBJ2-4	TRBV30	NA	CACQPGSIAKNIQYF	TGTGCCTGTCAACCGGGATCAATAGCCAAAAACATTCAGTACTTC
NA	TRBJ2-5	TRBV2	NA	CASTGPRAQYF	TGTGCCAGCACAGGACCTAGGGCCCAGTACTTC
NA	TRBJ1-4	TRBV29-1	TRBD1	CSARQGSNEKLFF	TGCAGCGCCCGACAGGGGTCTAATGAAAAACTGTTTTTT
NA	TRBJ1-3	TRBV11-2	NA	CASSLDYGNTIYF	TGTGCCAGCAGCTTAGATTACGGAAACACCATATATTTT
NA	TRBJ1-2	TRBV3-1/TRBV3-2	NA	CASSHSIAGGYTF	TGTGCCAGCAGCCATTCAATCGCTGGTGGCTACACCTTC
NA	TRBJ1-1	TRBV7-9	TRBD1	CASSSGQGRAEAFF	TGTGCCAGCAGCTCAGGACAGGGGAGGGCTGAAGCTTTCTTT
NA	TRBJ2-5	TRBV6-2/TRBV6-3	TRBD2	CASSFKAGGIQETQYF	TGTGCCAGCAGTTTCAAAGCGGGGGGAATACAAGAGACCCAGTACTTC
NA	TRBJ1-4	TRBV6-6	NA	CASSYQGNEKLFF	TGTGCCAGCAGTTACCAGGGGAATGAAAAACTGTTTTTT
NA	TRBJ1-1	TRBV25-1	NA	CASSEWEGRAFF	TGTGCCAGCAGTGAATGGGAAGGGAGAGCTTTCTTT
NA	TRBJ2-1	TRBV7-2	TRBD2	CASSRSSGGVDEQFF	TGTGCCAGCTCCAGATCGAGCGGGGGGGTCGACGAGCAGTTCTTC
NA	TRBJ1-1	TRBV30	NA	CAWNVNTEAFF	TGTGCCTGGAACGTGAACACTGAAGCTTTCTTT
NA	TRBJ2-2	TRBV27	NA	CASSLDREGTGELFF	TGTGCCAGCAGTTTAGACAGGGAGGGCACCGGGGAGCTGTTTTTT
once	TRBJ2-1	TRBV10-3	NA	CAISEVRDEYSVDEQFF	TGTGCCATCAGCGAAGTCCGGGACGAATACTCAGTGGATGAGCAGTTCTTC
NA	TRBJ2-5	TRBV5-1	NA	CASSLGQNQYF	TGCGCCAGCAGCTTGGGACAGAACCAGTACTTC
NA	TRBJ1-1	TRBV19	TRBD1	CASSIVFRGGENTEAFF	TGTGCCAGTAGTATAGTATTCAGGGGGGGCGAAAATACTGAAGCTTTCTTT
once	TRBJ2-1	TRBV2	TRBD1	CASSEAGTGDNEQFF	TGTGCCAGCAGTGAAGCAGGGACAGGGGACAATGAGCAGTTCTTC
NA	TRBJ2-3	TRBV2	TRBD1	CASSEETRHRDRGKDTQYF	TGTGCCAGCAGTGAAGAGACCCGGCACCGGGACAGGGGGAAAGATACGCAGTATTTT
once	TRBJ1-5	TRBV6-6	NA	CASSYRPGLTQPQHF	TGTGCCAGCAGTTACCGGCCCGGCCTGACTCAGCCCCAGCATTTT
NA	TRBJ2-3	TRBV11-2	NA	CASNPWGSGMDTQYF	TGTGCCAGCAACCCATGGGGCAGTGGCATGGATACGCAGTATTTT
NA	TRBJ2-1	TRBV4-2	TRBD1	CASSQDYGTGGWYEQFF	TGTGCCAGCAGCCAAGATTACGGGACAGGTGGGTGGTATGAGCAGTTCTTC
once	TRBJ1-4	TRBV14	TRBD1	CASSRTGATNEKLFF	TGTGCCAGCAGCCGAACAGGGGCTACTAATGAAAAACTGTTTTTT
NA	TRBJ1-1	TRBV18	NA	CASSHDTSYTEAFF	TGTGCCAGCTCACACGACACCAGCTACACTGAAGCTTTCTTT
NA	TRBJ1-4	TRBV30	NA	CAAGRDEKLFF	TGTGCGGCAGGGCGAGATGAAAAACTGTTTTTT
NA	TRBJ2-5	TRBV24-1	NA	CATSDLLRGAGETQYF	TGTGCCACCAGTGATTTGCTAAGGGGGGCTGGGGAGACCCAGTACTTC
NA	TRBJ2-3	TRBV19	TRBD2	CASSKGTSGASTDTQYF	TGTGCCAGTAGTAAGGGGACTAGCGGGGCCAGCACAGATACGCAGTATTTT
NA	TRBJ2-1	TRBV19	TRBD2	CASSIGGEGLSYNEQFF	TGTGCCAGTAGTATAGGAGGGGAGGGACTCTCCTACAATGAGCAGTTCTTC
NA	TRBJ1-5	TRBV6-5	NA	CASSYGYNQPQHF	TGTGCCAGCAGTTACGGATACAATCAGCCCCAGCATTTT
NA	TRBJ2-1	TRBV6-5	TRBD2	CASSYWRGGPTNEQFF	TGTGCCAGCAGTTACTGGCGGGGGGGCCCTACGAATGAGCAGTTCTTC
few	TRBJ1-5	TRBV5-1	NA	CASRRGTNQPQHF	TGCGCCAGCAGACGCGGGACCAATCAGCCCCAGCATTTT
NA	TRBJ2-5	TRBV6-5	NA	CASSLTVYQETQYF	TGTGCCAGCAGTTTGACAGTCTACCAAGAGACCCAGTACTTC
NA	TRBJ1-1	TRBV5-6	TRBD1	CASSLAGTVYEAFF	TGTGCCAGCAGCTTGGCCGGGACAGTATATGAAGCTTTCTTT
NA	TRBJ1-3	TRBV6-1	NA	CASSERGQRGNTIYF	TGTGCCAGCAGTGAACGGGGACAAAGAGGAAACACCATATATTTT
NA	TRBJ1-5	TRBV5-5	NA	CASSGTVSQPQHF	TGTGCCAGCAGCGGAACAGTGAGTCAGCCCCAGCATTTT